The entry below describes one T cell receptor (beta chain). Its antigen is not known. The CDR3 consists of 15 residues. From germline, CDR1 is LNHNV and CDR2 YYDKDF (reference sequence). The ends were cut back, 7 bases at V and 0 bases at J, with 13 bases in the middle. This sample was included in a study of T cell responses to AZD1222 COVID-19 vaccine. Study-level points and caveats: Clonal diversity was possibly underestimated; the donors were predominantly white British and more often female. Baseline seropositivity occurred in only 5 to 7 AZD1222 recipients.

Only in-frame clones appear in the TCRdb table, and some are missing; sequencing was by immunoSEQ multiplex PCR. The sample shows some 120,000 clones, roughly 87% of them seen only once. This rearrangement joins TRBV15 to TRBJ1-5; unclear D gene. This TCR was recovered from an adult in good health. The sample here was peripheral blood, taken on day 0 of AZD1222 vaccination. The CDR3 reads CATTLGSRSNQPQHF. CDR3 bases: TGTGCCACCACCCTGGGCTCTCGTAGCAATCAGCCCCAGCATTTT.